These 32 T cell receptor beta chains came from one sample sequenced in a study of blood T cell repertoires in COVID-19. Profiled with immunoSEQ multiplex PCR; TCRdb holds only in-frame clones, not every one. The sample shows more than 100,000 clones, approximately 89% of them seen only once. The sample consisted of peripheral blood. The source of these receptors is an elderly woman in a cohort sampled during active COVID-19.

The rearrangement uses TRBV5-1 and TRBJ2-4; D is possibly TRBD2 (6 bases). The CDR3 length is 20 residues. Deletions cut 0 bases from V and 1 base from J, with 23 bases between. Germline-derived CDR1 and CDR2 are SGHRS and YFSETQ. CDR3 in DNA: TGCGCCAGCAGCTTGGCCTTCGACCTCTGGCGGGACGACGCCAAAAACATTCAGTACTTC. Protein: CASSLAFDLWRDDAKNIQYF.

The rearrangement joins TRBV4-1 to TRBJ2-5; TRBD2 aligns across 10 bases. This CDR3 has 16 amino acids. With 5 bases clipped from V and 4 bases from J, the junction kept 10 bases outside the gene matches. Per germline, CDR1 MGHRA and CDR2 YSYEKL. As DNA, the CDR3 is TGCGCCAGCAGCTCCAGCGGGAGGGCCTTGGGAGAGACCCAGTACTTC. This gives the protein CASSSSGRALGETQYF.

This chain uses TRBV7-9 with TRBJ1-2; 9 nucleotides match TRBD1. V lost 4 bases and J lost 6; bases outside the gene matches: 12. Germline-derived CDR1 and CDR2 are SEHNR and FQNEAQ (reference sequence). The CDR3 length is 16 residues. The CDR3 protein is CASSSDVQQGANGYTF. The CDR3 bases are TGTGCCAGCAGCTCAGACGTTCAACAGGGGGCCAATGGCTACACCTTC. The full variable domain, completed using reference TRBV7-9 and TRBJ1-2, is DTGVSQNPRHKITKRGQNVTFRCDPISEHNRLYWYRQTLGQGPEFLTYFQNEAQLEKSRLLSDRFSAERPKGSFSTLEIQRTEQGDSAMYLCASSSDVQQGANGYTFGSGTRLTVV.

V gene TRBV6-5 combines with J gene TRBJ1-1, with unresolved D. Deletions cut 6 bases from V and 0 bases from J, with 8 bases between. The CDR3 is 13 residues long. Germline assignment: CDR1 MNHEY and CDR2 SVGAGI. CDR3 amino acids: CASRRALNTEAFF. The CDR3 DNA is TGTGCCAGCAGGAGGGCTTTGAACACTGAAGCTTTCTTT.

The V call is TRBV15, the J call TRBJ2-7; the D gene is possibly TRBD2 (5 bases). CDR1 LNHNV and CDR2 YYDKDF come from the germline V gene (reference sequence). The CDR3 spans 13 residues. Trimming removed 1 base at V and 3 bases at J, with 7 bases between. CDR3 amino acids: CATSRGSGYEQYF. The CDR3 region has the DNA TGTGCCACCAGCAGAGGGAGCGGCTACGAGCAGTACTTC.

The rearrangement joins TRBV7-2 to TRBJ2-1; D perhaps matches TRBD1 (6 bases). The ends were cut back, 5 bases at V and 5 bases at J, with 22 bases in the middle. This CDR3 is 17 amino acids long. From germline, CDR1 is SGHTA and CDR2 FQGNSA. The CDR3 here is CASSVLLMGDTHNEQFF. In DNA, the CDR3 is TGTGCCAGCAGCGTCCTCCTTATGGGGGACACCCACAATGAGCAGTTCTTC.

V usage is TRBV5-8 and J usage is TRBJ1-5; TRBD1 aligns across 9 bases. The CDR3 spans 16 residues. The ends lost 4 bases at V and 1 base at J; junction bases unmatched: 6. The germline CDR1 and CDR2 sequences are SGHTS and YDEGEE. The DNA of the CDR3 is TGTGCCAGCAGCGCACAGGGGGCGTCGAGCAATCAGCCCCAGCATTTT. Its translation: CASSAQGASSNQPQHF.

CDR3 sequence (DNA): TGTGCCAGCAGTTTAACCGGGTACGAGCAGTACTTC. The encoded protein is CASSLTGYEQYF. The chain is built from TRBV12-3 or TRBV12-4 and TRBJ2-7; D not resolved. The CDR3 spans 12 residues. Trimming cost V 2 bases and J 4 bases, with 6 bases left between them.

This chain uses TRBV27 with TRBJ2-3; D gene uncertain. The CDR3 runs to 11 residues. V lost 7 bases, J lost 7 bases, and 9 bases lay in between. From germline, CDR1 is MNHEY and CDR2 SMNVEV (reference sequence). CDR3 protein: CASMSVNTQYF. The CDR3 nucleotides are TGTGCCAGCATGTCAGTTAATACGCAGTATTTT.

The chain is built from TRBV3-1 (or the pseudogene TRBV3-2) and TRBJ1-2, with 10 bases aligning to TRBD1. The CDR3 is 15 amino acids. Trimming cost V 4 bases and J 9 bases; bases outside gene matches: 11. Germline CDR1 is LGHDT and CDR2 is YNNKEL (reference sequence). CDR3 region: CASSLSDRGVKSYTF. CDR3 nucleotide sequence: TGTGCCAGCAGCCTCTCGGACAGGGGGGTTAAGAGCTACACCTTC.

The chain carries TRBV3-1 (or the pseudogene TRBV3-2) and TRBJ1-2, with D maybe TRBD1 (5 bases). The CDR3 is 13 amino acids. Between the trimmed V and J ends, which lost 0 bases and 8 bases, there was a span of 10 bases. The germline gives CDR1 LGHDT, CDR2 YNNKEL (reference sequence). CDR3 nucleotide sequence: TGTGCCAGCAGCCAAGAACAGGTGCGGGGCTACACCTTC. Its protein product is CASSQEQVRGYTF.

The chain recombines TRBV19 with TRBJ2-2; D call uncertain. The germline CDR1 and CDR2 sequences are LNHDA and SQIVND (reference sequence). Trimming shortened V by 4 bases and J by 7 bases, and 4 bases separated the two germline ends. This CDR3 has 11 amino acids. In DNA form, the CDR3 reads TGTGCCAGTAGTACCTACGGGGAGCTGTTTTTT. Residues: CASSTYGELFF.

CDR3 nucleotides: TGTGCCAGCAGCCACCCGGGACAGCCTCTGGGTGAGCAGTTCTTC. Translation gives CASSHPGQPLGEQFF. The chain is built from TRBV14 and TRBJ2-1; 7 positions agree with TRBD1. This CDR3 is built from 15 residues. The trim removed 3 bases at V and 9 bases at J, leaving 11 bases unmatched. CDR1 and CDR2 from the germline V gene are SGHDN and FVKESK.

This chain joins TRBV5-1 and TRBJ1-4, with 7 bases fitting TRBD1. V dropped 4 bases and J dropped 0; count of bases not matched to a gene: 12. Germline V gene lookup returns CDR1 SGHRS and CDR2 YFSETQ. This CDR3 is built from 18 residues. The CDR3: CASSDRRTGSATNEKLFF. The CDR3 nucleotides read TGCGCCAGCAGCGACCGGAGGACAGGTTCCGCAACTAATGAAAAACTGTTTTTT.

The genes are TRBV5-4 and TRBJ2-1; 9 bases fit TRBD2. Germline trimming cut 2 bases from V and 6 bases from J; bases unmatched to any gene: 12. The CDR3 totals 17 residues. Germline-derived CDR1 and CDR2 are SGHNT and YYREEE (reference sequence). CDR3 amino acids: CASSLDGGTSRGNEQFF. The CDR3 bases are TGTGCCAGCAGCTTAGATGGTGGGACTAGCAGGGGCAATGAGCAGTTCTTC.

The chain has TRBV6-2 or TRBV6-3 and TRBJ1-5; no definite D call. V lost 4 bases and J lost 4, with 8 bases in between. Germline V lookup: CDR1 MNHEY, CDR2 SVGEGT. CDR3 size: 13 residues. The chain's CDR3 is CASSFEPNQPQHF. Written as DNA, the CDR3 is TGTGCCAGCAGTTTCGAGCCGAATCAGCCCCAGCATTTT.

The sample holds one count of this clone. V and J are TRBV28 and TRBJ2-7; TRBD1 aligns across 8 bases. Germline trimming cut 8 bases from V and 0 bases from J; bases unmatched to any gene: 6. The CDR3 consists of 14 residues. Germline V gene lookup returns CDR1 MDHEN and CDR2 SYDVKM. The CDR3 nucleotides are TGTGCCAGCTCTGGAACAGGGGGCTCCTACGAGCAGTACTTC. Protein: CASSGTGGSYEQYF. The variable domain in full, with the rest retrieved from reference TRBV28 and TRBJ2-7, is DVKVTQSSRYLVKRTGEKVFLECVQDMDHENMFWYRQDPGLGLRLIYFSYDVKMKEKGDIPEGYSVSREKKERFSLILESASTNQTSMYLCASSGTGGSYEQYFGPGTRLTVT.

V gene TRBV19 combines with J gene TRBJ1-5; the D is unclear. Trimming stripped 7 bases from V and 11 bases from J, with 18 bases between. Germline V gives CDR1 LNHDA, CDR2 SQIVND (reference sequence). CDR3 length: 13 amino acids. The DNA of the CDR3 is TGTGCCAGTACTCCTGAGGGTCAATGGGCCCAGCATTTT. Amino acids: CASTPEGQWAQHF.

CDR3 amino acids: CASSLEQSGNTIYF. Here the CDR3 DNA reads TGTGCCAGCAGCTTAGAACAGTCTGGAAACACCATATATTTT. The genes are TRBV13 and TRBJ1-3, with no clear D. The CDR3 covers 14 residues. V was trimmed by 1 base and J by 1 base, leaving 5 bases between them. CDR1 and CDR2 (germline): PRHDT, FYEKMQ (reference sequence).

This chain uses TRBV28 with TRBJ2-5, with 10 positions matching TRBD1. V lost 7 bases, J lost 5 bases, and 7 bases stayed unmatched. This CDR3 has 14 amino acids. Germline V lookup: CDR1 MDHEN, CDR2 SYDVKM. CDR3 loop: CASTRDRGWETQYF. The CDR3 DNA reads TGTGCCAGCACCCGGGACAGGGGTTGGGAGACCCAGTACTTC.

The rearrangement joins TRBV5-5 to TRBJ1-2, with D perhaps TRBD1 (5 bases). Germline V CDR1 and CDR2: SGHKS, YYEKEE (reference sequence). V dropped 5 bases and J dropped 8 bases, with 16 bases sitting between them. The CDR3 length is 13 residues. The CDR3 spells CASSLGGGEGYTF. The CDR3 nucleotides are TGTGCCAGCAGTCTTGGCGGGGGGGAAGGCTACACCTTC.

This clone was recorded a few times. The rearrangement joins TRBV7-2 to TRBJ2-7; 7 bases are a match to TRBD2. The junction had 0 bases not matched to a gene; V was cut back by 0 bases and J by 4 bases. Germline CDR1 and CDR2: SGHTA and FQGNSA. The CDR3 extends over 13 amino acids. Here the CDR3 reads CASSLAGGYEQYF. CDR3 nucleotides: TGTGCCAGCAGCTTAGCGGGAGGGTACGAGCAGTACTTC.

V gene TRBV5-6 combines with J gene TRBJ2-7, with D possibly matching TRBD1 (5 bases). Germline values: CDR1 SGHDT, CDR2 YYEEEE. CDR3 length: 14 residues. The V and J ends lost 0 bases and 4 bases respectively, with 11 bases between them. CDR3 nucleotide sequence: TGTGCCAGCAGCTTGGACGTCAGGGAATACGAGCAGTACTTC. It codes for CASSLDVREYEQYF.

The chain combines TRBV6-6 with TRBJ1-2; D gene unclear. This CDR3 has 14 residues. V was clipped by 6 bases and J by 0 bases, with 11 bases between them. Looked up from germline, CDR1 is MNHNY and CDR2 is SVGAGI (reference sequence). The CDR3 bases are TGTGCCAGCAGCATCAGTAATTCTAACTATGGCTACACCTTC. Its protein product is CASSISNSNYGYTF.

The chain carries TRBV11-2 and TRBJ2-3; 8 nucleotides match TRBD2. Germline V gene lookup returns CDR1 SGHAT and CDR2 FQNNGV. There are 14 residues in the CDR3. Trimming cost V 5 bases and J 7 bases; bases outside gene matches: 8. CDR3 bases: TGTGCCAGCAGCACAGGACTAGCACGAAATACGCAGTATTTT. It encodes CASSTGLARNTQYF.

The genes are TRBV7-3 and TRBJ2-3; TRBD1 matches at 8 bases. With V trimmed by 5 bases and J by 4 bases, 8 bases remained unmatched. CDR3 length equals 15 residues. Germline assignment: CDR1 SGHTA and CDR2 FQGTGA. The CDR3 DNA reads TGTGCCAGCAGCACCCATTCGGGACAGGCAGATACGCAGTATTTT. It translates to CASSTHSGQADTQYF.

This chain uses TRBV6-1 with TRBJ1-2; 9 bases align to TRBD1. Germline CDR1 reads MNHNS; CDR2 reads SASEGT. J gave up 8 bases and V 1 base, and 2 bases lay outside the gene matches. This CDR3 has 13 residues. CDR3 DNA sequence: TGTGCCAGCAGTGAAGGACAGGGGGACGGCTACACCTTC. Translation gives CASSEGQGDGYTF.

The rearrangement uses TRBV6-1 and TRBJ1-2; D gene ambiguous. Per the germline V gene, CDR1 is MNHNS and CDR2 is SASEGT. V dropped 2 bases and J dropped 4 bases, with 14 bases sitting between them. The CDR3 is 15 amino acids. DNA for the CDR3: TGTGCCAGCAGTGAATCGGCAGGATCTACCTATGGCTACACCTTC. Its translation: CASSESAGSTYGYTF.

The chain employs TRBV10-1 and TRBJ2-1, with TRBD2 identical over 7 bases. This CDR3 spans 13 amino acids. The V and J ends lost 6 bases and 9 bases, in that order; junction bases with no gene match: 8. In germline, CDR1 is WNHNN, CDR2 SYGVQD (reference sequence). The DNA for the CDR3 is TGCGCCAGCAGAGGGACTATCGCGGGTGAGCAGTTCTTC. It codes for CASRGTIAGEQFF.

This sequence joins TRBV18 and TRBJ2-1; D is undetermined. The germline V gene has CDR1 KGHSH and CDR2 LQKENI. V dropped 3 bases and J dropped 0 bases, with 18 bases sitting between them. The CDR3 runs 18 residues. The CDR3 sequence is CASSPGLAERSSYNEQFF. In DNA form, the CDR3 reads TGTGCCAGCTCACCGGGTCTCGCGGAAAGGAGCTCCTACAATGAGCAGTTCTTC.

The DNA of the CDR3 is TGTGCCAGCAGTTTCGGTGCTAGCGGGAACTACGAGCAGTACTTC. It yields the protein CASSFGASGNYEQYF. V is TRBV28 and J is TRBJ2-7; TRBD2 matches at 9 bases. Trimming took 3 bases from V and 3 from J; bases not matched to a gene: 6. Germline lookup yields CDR1 MDHEN and CDR2 SYDVKM. The CDR3 covers 15 residues.

The genes are TRBV5-1 and TRBJ1-5, with a weak D call TRBD1 (6 bases). Looked up from germline, CDR1 is SGHRS and CDR2 is YFSETQ. The germline V and J ends were trimmed by 7 bases and 4 bases, with 12 bases remaining between them. The CDR3 is 13 residues long. The CDR3 sequence is CASRDKDNQPQHF. CDR3 bases: TGCGCCAGCCGGGACAAGGATAATCAGCCCCAGCATTTT.